A selection of T cell receptor beta chains follows, all from one sample in a study of cytomegalovirus exposure and HLA in healthy donors. TCRdb's copy holds only in-frame clones and misses some; the assay was immunoSEQ multiplex PCR. The sample records fewer than 75,000 clones, around 77% being singletons. Input material: PBMCs. The receptor set was obtained from a woman aged 25 to 39 in good health and CMV-seronegative. The CDR3 runs from the conserved cysteine through the conserved F or W. Each record gives: CDR3 protein, CDR3 DNA, J gene, V gene, clone size, D gene. D genes are given only for firm matches. Expanded clones are given a class, and other clones once, few, many or no size at all.

cdr3_aa: CAYSDGGGYTF; cdr3_nt: TGTGCCTACTCGGACGGAGGGGGCTACACCTTC; j_call: TRBJ1-2; v_call: TRBV30; clone_size: NA; d_call: NA
cdr3_aa: CASSEASGQTNEKLFF; cdr3_nt: TGTGCCAGCAGTGAAGCCTCGGGACAGACTAATGAAAAACTGTTTTTT; j_call: TRBJ1-4; v_call: TRBV6-1; clone_size: few; d_call: TRBD1
cdr3_aa: CASSDPGQGLSYEQYF; cdr3_nt: TGCGCCAGCAGTGACCCTGGACAGGGACTCTCCTACGAGCAGTACTTC; j_call: TRBJ2-7; v_call: TRBV10-2; clone_size: NA; d_call: TRBD1
cdr3_aa: CASSVYQTSTDTQYF; cdr3_nt: TGTGCCAGCAGTGTCTACCAAACTAGCACAGATACGCAGTATTTT; j_call: TRBJ2-3; v_call: TRBV2; clone_size: NA; d_call: NA
cdr3_aa: CAWSGQDSSGNTIYF; cdr3_nt: TGTGCCTGGAGTGGGCAGGACAGCTCTGGAAACACCATATATTTT; j_call: TRBJ1-3; v_call: TRBV30; clone_size: NA; d_call: NA
cdr3_aa: CASSLAETSSSYNSPLHF; cdr3_nt: TGCGCCAGCAGCTTGGCCGAAACCTCGAGCTCCTATAATTCACCCCTCCACTTT; j_call: TRBJ1-6; v_call: TRBV5-1; clone_size: NA; d_call: NA
cdr3_aa: CAWSVGQGKTQYF; cdr3_nt: TGTGCCTGGAGTGTAGGACAGGGAAAGACCCAGTACTTC; j_call: TRBJ2-5; v_call: TRBV30; clone_size: NA; d_call: TRBD1
cdr3_aa: CASSATGIRYEQYF; cdr3_nt: TGTGCCAGCAGCGCGACAGGAATTCGCTACGAGCAGTACTTC; j_call: TRBJ2-7; v_call: TRBV7-6; clone_size: once; d_call: NA
cdr3_aa: CASSLPRRTGELFF; cdr3_nt: TGTGCCAGCAGCTTACCCCGGAGAACCGGGGAGCTGTTTTTT; j_call: TRBJ2-2; v_call: TRBV7-8; clone_size: NA; d_call: NA
cdr3_aa: CASNSGGNEKLFF; cdr3_nt: TGTGCCAGCAACTCAGGGGGCAATGAAAAACTGTTTTTT; j_call: TRBJ1-4; v_call: TRBV7-2; clone_size: NA; d_call: TRBD1
cdr3_aa: CASSLTAGLVAGEQYF; cdr3_nt: TGTGCCAGCAGCTTAACCGCGGGACTAGTTGCCGGCGAGCAGTACTTC; j_call: TRBJ2-7; v_call: TRBV7-2; clone_size: NA; d_call: TRBD2
cdr3_aa: CASSQDLRRNTGELFF; cdr3_nt: TGCGCCAGCAGCCAAGATCTGAGGAGGAACACCGGGGAGCTGTTTTTT; j_call: TRBJ2-2; v_call: TRBV4-1; clone_size: NA; d_call: NA
cdr3_aa: CASSSTGGGGYTF; cdr3_nt: TGTGCCAGCAGCTCCACAGGGGGCGGCGGCTACACCTTC; j_call: TRBJ1-2; v_call: TRBV7-3; clone_size: NA; d_call: TRBD1
cdr3_aa: CASSFGSRQLYEQYF; cdr3_nt: TGTGCCAGCAGCTTTGGTTCACGACAGCTCTACGAGCAGTACTTC; j_call: TRBJ2-7; v_call: TRBV13; clone_size: few; d_call: NA
cdr3_aa: CASSVGGNNYNEQFF; cdr3_nt: TGTGCCAGCAGCGTAGGCGGGAATAACTACAATGAGCAGTTCTTC; j_call: TRBJ2-1; v_call: TRBV9; clone_size: NA; d_call: NA
cdr3_aa: CASSLETGNYGYTF; cdr3_nt: TGTGCCAGCAGCTTAGAGACAGGCAACTATGGCTACACCTTC; j_call: TRBJ1-2; v_call: TRBV7-2; clone_size: NA; d_call: NA